The present entry profiles one T cell receptor beta chain with its context. This clone appeared a few times. Its antigen is not yet known. Within one base of it there is no much larger clone, and no base qualities were kept. The entire isolated RNA was reverse transcribed using the High Capacity cDNA Reverse Transcription Kit, and thus expressed TCRB transcripts were sequenced. Naive, central memory and regulatory T cell samples underwent deep immunoSEQ sequencing, averaging about 3.5 million total reads per sample. Sorted cells were lysed in RLT buffer and RNA was extracted with DNase-treated RNeasy Micro or Mini kits, depending on cell number. To prevent cross-contamination, every cell subset was processed on its own, while patient and healthy donor samples were processed together. Using the immunoSEQ multiplex PCR, TCRB sequences were amplified from cDNA into 87-bp fragments spanning the CDR3 region. Amplicons were sequenced on the Illumina HiSeq platform. The source study handled its data this way. Synthetic template baselines were used to correct PCR bias computationally, reads within Hamming distance 2 were collapsed, and singletons that could not be merged were discarded. Reads were aligned to IMGT to assign V, D and J genes, CDR3 length, and insertions or deletions at six rearrangement sites. Within each subset, clonotype counts were normalized to the number of sorted cells before true diversity and Gini coefficients were calculated with the tcR R package. The overlap coefficient, calculated on TCRB nucleotide sequences, was used to measure repertoire sharing. As a proxy for the pre-selection repertoire, out-of-frame TCRB sequences from naive cells were analyzed. Imported from immuneACCESS, the table was reduced by TCRdb to in-frame sequences with V and J called. These copies leave out some clones; in studies compared against another copy, an unresolved V gene accounts for under half, and the cause of the remainder is not known. V, J and clone size were drawn from that table, and D and trimming were deduced from the DNA. This sample is represented by hundreds of thousands of clones; about 32% of them were singletons. The ten largest make up 0.05% to 0.07% of the sample.

From each donor, a single peripheral blood sample of 95 to 150 mL on average was drawn into heparinised tubes. A BD FACSAria II was used to sort naive, central memory, regulatory and stem cell-like memory CD4+ T cells with a panel that included CD45RO, CCR7, CD25, CD127, CD95 and CD27. Purity was above 95% for every sorted population. PBMCs were isolated right away by Lymphoprep density gradient centrifugation and were stained directly, without culture. So that batch effects would be minimized, each experiment stained and sorted samples in pairs, pairing one healthy donor with one patient. The data were taken from a study of beta chain features in type 1 diabetes listed by TCRdb under 2018. With respect to the entire study: No differences in mean age, gender distribution, total cell number or subset yield were found between patients and healthy donors. A total of roughly 100 million sorted cells were examined across all samples, and the number of cells per subset was strongly correlated with RNA yield. In the study, recently diagnosed type 1 diabetes patients and matched healthy donors were compared on the TCRB repertoires of their sorted circulating CD4+ T cell subsets. Naive and central memory subsets were obtained from all 28 donors, but regulatory and stem cell-like memory subsets were isolated from only 8 patients and roughly eight healthy donors.

Overall study outcomes, separate from this receptor: Fewer insertions and more nucleotide deletions at VDJ recombination sites were observed in patients with type 1 diabetes, implying thymic rearrangement abnormalities. Type 1 diabetes patients showed a moderate but significant shortening of TCRB CDR3 length in all four CD4+ subsets. Shorter templates might be favored by PCR, yet because patient and control samples were amplified and corrected together, any such skew would affect both groups equally. Naive, central memory and regulatory TCRB repertoires appeared to be more alike among patients than among healthy donors. Because small numbers of individuals were included in the HLA sub-analyses, any influence of HLA type on TCRB rearrangement was left unresolved. Sequencing cDNA rather than genomic DNA could over-represent highly expressing activated cells, although activation and CD3 levels did not differ between groups.

Including cysteine and phenylalanine, the CDR3 has 12 amino acids. The kept DNA is CDR3 alone, 36 bases in frame from the first base. Trimming accounts for 6 bases at V and 2 bases at J, while the number of junction bases matched to no gene is 4. In the germline V gene, CDR1 corresponds to SQVTM and CDR2 to ANQGSEA. This chain joins TRBV29-1 to TRBJ2-7, with 7 bases aligning to TRBD1. The sequencing input was naive CD4+ T cells from blood. The sample's cell subset or site label is to be understood as: true naive CD4+ T cells. The receptor's source is a man between 18 and 35 years old in good health. The CDR3 corresponds to CSVAGTAYEQYF. The bases read TGCAGCGTCGCCGGGACAGCCTACGAGCAGTACTTC.